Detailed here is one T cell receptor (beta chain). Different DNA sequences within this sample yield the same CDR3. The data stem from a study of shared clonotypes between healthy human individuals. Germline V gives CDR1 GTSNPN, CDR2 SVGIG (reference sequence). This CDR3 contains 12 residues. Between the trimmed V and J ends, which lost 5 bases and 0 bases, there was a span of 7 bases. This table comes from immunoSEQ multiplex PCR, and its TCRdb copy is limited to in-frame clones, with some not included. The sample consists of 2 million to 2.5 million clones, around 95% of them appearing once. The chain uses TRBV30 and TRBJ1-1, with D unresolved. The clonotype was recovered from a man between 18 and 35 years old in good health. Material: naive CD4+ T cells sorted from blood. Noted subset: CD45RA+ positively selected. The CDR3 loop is CAWGPVNTEAFF. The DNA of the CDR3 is TGTGCCTGGGGACCCGTGAACACTGAAGCTTTCTTT.